The entry below describes one T cell receptor beta chain. The antigen it binds to is not known. It has no much larger one-base neighbor in the sample; base qualities were not kept. The record originates from a study of control samples from healthy donors and cancer patients (dated by TCRdb to the early 2020s). The method was the immunoSEQ multiplex PCR assay. TCRdb took over this immuneACCESS table, retaining in-frame rearrangements with V and J assigned. Such tables are incomplete; in checked studies, under half of the missing clones stem from an unresolved V gene, and the remainder is unexplained. This sample has about 150,000 clones in its table, and approximately 93% of those were observed once. The ten most abundant clones make up approximately 5.7% of the sample. Sequencing used blood. The sequence came from a man in his forties in good health.

The DNA reads as follows: TGTGCCAGCAGCCGCCGGACGGGTAATGAAAAACTGTTTTTT. This translates into CASSRRTGNEKLFF. The rearranged segments are TRBV28 and TRBJ1-4, with the identity of the D gene unclear. The V and J ends are trimmed by 6 bases and 4 bases, leaving 12 bases between them. From cysteine to phenylalanine, the CDR3 is 14 amino acids long. Of all the DNA, just the CDR3 is kept, 42 bases in frame from base 1. From a lookup of the germline V gene, CDR1 and CDR2 are MDHEN and SYDVKM.